These T cell receptor beta chains were read from a single sample in a study of T cell repertoires in cytomegalovirus infection. MiXCR, run by TCRdb on the reads, gives a single entry per CDR3 protein. The top ten clones hold about 12% of a sample with about 490,000 distinct CDR3 sequences, more than 25% of them seen once. Sequencing input: PBMCs. Receptors originate from a human donor in good health (CMV status not recorded). Some clones in this sample may be carry-over from other donors' samples. The CDR3 runs from the conserved cysteine through the conserved F or W.

v_call cdr3_aa
TRBV7-6 CASSYLSETYEQYF
TRBV7-8 CASTKREGTFEQYF
TRBV4-1 CASSLSGGQGSTGELFF
TRBV29-1 CSVDRDTSTDTQYF
TRBV27 CASIMGQGFLRGQPQHF
TRBV29-1 CSVEEGGDYEQYF
TRBV11-3 CASSLYPQGELFF
TRBV7-2 CASSRVGQVTYEQYF
TRBV24-1 CATSAPDRGTDTQYF
TRBV12-3/TRBV12-4 CASSLAIGLAVNEQFF
TRBV12-3/TRBV12-4 CASSLLAGVAYQETQYF
TRBV10-3 CAISDPPTGKGTDTQYF
TRBV12-3/TRBV12-4 CASSLTDRGVIYTF
TRBV6-2/TRBV6-3 CASRIRTVDLETQYF
TRBV7-3 CASSQGTSGSTDTQYF
TRBV2 CASSPAEGSYNEQFF
TRBV19 CASSISAAYTF
TRBV4-2 CASSQVPLAGQETQYF
TRBV7-2 CASSVGQNNYGYTF
TRBV20-1 CSAREGGATPGQQYF
TRBV29-1 CSVDHDTEAFF
TRBV7-6 CASTRGSLAGGAYEQYF
TRBV6-2/TRBV6-3 CASSSRGQEPQHF
TRBV7-2 CASSPQEDTQYF
TRBV7-8 CASSPFRLPDTQYF
TRBV6-1 CASSEAPSLLTTSYEQYF
TRBV10-1 CASSELGNEQFF
TRBV12-3/TRBV12-4 CASSFLSEAFF
TRBV7-6 CASSSNLAGPYNEQFF
TRBV7-8 CASRIEQGGLTDTQYF
TRBV24-1 CATSDYGLAGAHGGELFF
TRBV27 CASSPIDRSPTYEQYF
TRBV30 CAWSNRGDGTQYF
TRBV28 CASSFFDLGASNQPQHF
TRBV7-2 CASSLNFNGQAKETQYF